This T cell receptor (beta chain) was retrieved from a study of CD8 T cells in Susac syndrome. Random hexamers were used to reverse transcribe the RNA input (roughly 0.5 to 1 ug). TCRdb passed the immunoSEQ multiplex PCR reads through MiXCR, listing each CDR3 protein once. The sample lists 250,000 or so distinct CDR3 sequences, around 93% occurring once. Trimming cost V 7 bases and J 1 base, with 10 bases left between them. The CDR3 runs 13 residues. This clonotype has a single count. V gene TRBV12-3 or TRBV12-4 combines with J gene TRBJ1-1; D is perhaps TRBD1 (5 bases). This sequence was found in a human donor with multiple sclerosis. Sequenced sample: CD4+ T cells from PBMCs. The CDR3 bases are TGTGCCAGCACCGAAACAGGGAACACTGAAGCTTTCTTT. It yields the protein CASTETGNTEAFF.